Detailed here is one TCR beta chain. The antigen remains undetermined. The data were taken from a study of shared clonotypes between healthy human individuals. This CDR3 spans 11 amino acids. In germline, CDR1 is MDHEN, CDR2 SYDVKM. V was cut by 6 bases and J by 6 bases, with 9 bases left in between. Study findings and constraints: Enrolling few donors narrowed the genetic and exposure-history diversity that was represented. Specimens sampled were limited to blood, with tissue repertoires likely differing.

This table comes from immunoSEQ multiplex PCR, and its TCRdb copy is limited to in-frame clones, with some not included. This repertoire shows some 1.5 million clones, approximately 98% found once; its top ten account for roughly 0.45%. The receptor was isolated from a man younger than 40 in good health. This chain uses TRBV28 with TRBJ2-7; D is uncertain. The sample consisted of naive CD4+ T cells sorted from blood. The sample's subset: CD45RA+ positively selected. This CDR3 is CASRNLAEQYF. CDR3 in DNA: TGTGCCAGCAGAAACTTGGCCGAGCAGTACTTC. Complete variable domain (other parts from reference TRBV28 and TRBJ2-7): DVKVTQSSRYLVKRTGEKVFLECVQDMDHENMFWYRQDPGLGLRLIYFSYDVKMKEKGDIPEGYSVSREKKERFSLILESASTNQTSMYLCASRNLAEQYFGPGTRLTVT.